The 24 T cell receptor beta chains given below trace back to one sample, sequenced in a study of T cells after posttransplantation cyclophosphamide. This table comes from immunoSEQ multiplex PCR, and its TCRdb copy is limited to in-frame clones, with some not included. The sample has a few thousand clones; roughly 70% are singletons. A marrow graft followed busulfan-fludarabine conditioning, with cyclophosphamide on days +3 and +4. The sample consisted of CD8+ T cells sorted from PBMCs, taken roughly 220 days after a stem cell transplant with posttransplant cyclophosphamide. The receptors were gathered from a male patient aged 25-45 years who received an allogeneic stem cell transplant from a related donor, was CMV-positive, and had no GVHD. Some T cells may have come from the graft donor.

Judged by abundance, this clone is large. The genes are TRBV6-5 and TRBJ2-6; tentative D call: TRBD2 (5 bases). The CDR3 covers 16 residues. Germline CDR1 reads MNHEY; CDR2 reads SVGAGI. V was shortened by 2 bases and J by 1 base, with 9 bases between the two germline ends. CDR3 region: CASSYTGESGANVLTF. As DNA, the CDR3 is TGTGCCAGCAGTTACACCGGGGAGTCTGGGGCCAACGTCCTGACTTTC.

Remarks on this clone: One end of the junction varies from germline; a read error may be responsible. The CDR3 DNA follows: TGTGCCAGCAGTTTCCAGGGGGGACGGATTTTC. It encodes CASSFQGGRIF. V and J are TRBV7-9 and TRBJ2-7; D is possibly TRBD1 (7 bases). There are 11 residues in the CDR3. The germline V gene has CDR1 SEHNR and CDR2 FQNEAQ (reference sequence).

The chain recombines TRBV5-1 with TRBJ2-1; 7 nucleotides line up with TRBD2. The germline CDR1 and CDR2 sequences are SGHRS and YFSETQ. The length of the CDR3 is 15 residues. Trimming at V came to 4 bases and at J to 4 bases, leaving 8 bases not matched to a gene. The CDR3 DNA is TGCGCCAGCAGCGTCCTAGCGGAGGTTTACAATGAGCAGTTCTTC. Its translation: CASSVLAEVYNEQFF.

The V gene is TRBV28, the J gene TRBJ2-1; 13 nucleotides align to TRBD2. The CDR3 runs to 18 residues. Germline-derived CDR1 and CDR2 are MDHEN and SYDVKM. Germline trimming cut 3 bases from V and 5 bases from J; bases unmatched to any gene: 10. CDR3 sequence reads: CASSFPRTSGSRNNEQFF. The CDR3 region has the DNA TGTGCCAGCAGTTTCCCCAGGACTAGCGGGAGTCGCAACAATGAGCAGTTCTTC.

The chain uses TRBV7-3 and TRBJ2-3; the match to TRBD2 covers 9 bases. Germline trimming cut 2 bases from V and 0 bases from J; bases unmatched to any gene: 6. The germline V gene has CDR1 SGHTA and CDR2 FQGTGA. The CDR3 sequence is 17 residues long. CDR3 in DNA: TGTGCCAGCAGCTTATACGGACTAGCGCCTAGCACAGATACGCAGTATTTT. It codes for CASSLYGLAPSTDTQYF.

The chain couples TRBV4-3 to TRBJ1-5, with TRBD1 matching 8 bases. The CDR3 sequence is 15 residues long. Germline trimming cut 3 bases from V and 3 bases from J; bases unmatched to any gene: 4. Germline assignment: CDR1 LGHNA and CDR2 YSLEER. Written as DNA, the CDR3 is TGCGCCAGCAGCCAGACGACAGGGGCCAATCAGCCCCAGCATTTT. This translates into CASSQTTGANQPQHF.

Judged by abundance, this clone is medium-sized. V usage is TRBV14 and J usage is TRBJ2-7; the D gene is possibly TRBD2 (6 bases). The CDR3 is made up of 14 amino acids. Trimming pared 5 bases from V and 3 bases from J, leaving 14 bases between. The germline CDR1 and CDR2 sequences are SGHDN and FVKESK. The CDR3 loop is CASSSSEQLYEQYF. In DNA form, the CDR3 reads TGTGCCAGCAGCTCTAGCGAGCAGCTCTACGAGCAGTACTTC. Together with reference TRBV14 and TRBJ2-7, the CDR3 gives the full variable domain: EAGVTQFPSHSVIEKGQTVTLRCDPISGHDNLYWYRRVMGKEIKFLLHFVKESKQDESGMPNNRFLAERTGGTYSTLKVQPAELEDSGVYFCASSSSEQLYEQYFGPGTRLTVT.

This chain joins TRBV7-6 and TRBJ1-2; D possibly corresponds to TRBD1 (5 bases). CDR3 length equals 12 residues. Germline V CDR1 and CDR2: SGHVS, FNYEAQ. Trimming took off 5 bases at V and 6 bases at J, with 10 bases between the two ends. CDR3 residues: CASSPPGDGYTF. The DNA for the CDR3 is TGTGCCAGCAGCCCCCCGGGGGATGGCTACACCTTC.

CDR3 region: CASASGTSAYEQYF. In nucleotides, the CDR3 is TGTGCCAGCGCTTCCGGGACTAGCGCCTACGAGCAGTACTTC. The V and J genes are TRBV18 and TRBJ2-7; 10 bases are shared with TRBD2. V gave up 8 bases and J gave up 2 bases; unmatched junction bases: 6. The CDR3 runs 14 residues. The germline V gene has CDR1 KGHSH and CDR2 LQKENI.

This chain connects TRBV21-1 to TRBJ2-2; no DNA check was done on the table's D call, TRBD1. TRBV21-1 is noted as a pseudogene. This CDR3 is 17 amino acids long. The CDR3 here is CASSLPKTGGAPGELFF. The CDR3 DNA sequence: TGTGCCAGCAGCTTACCTAAGACAGGGGGTGCCCCCGGGGAGCTGTTTTTT.

CDR3 nucleotides: TGTGCCAGCAGCTTAAAACTAGCGGACCTCTACGAGCAGTACTTC. Translated: CASSLKLADLYEQYF. This chain links TRBV11-1 with TRBJ2-7; 8 bases match TRBD2. The junction had 6 bases not matched to a gene; V was cut back by 2 bases and J by 3 bases. CDR1 and CDR2 (germline): SGHAT, FQDESV (reference sequence). CDR3 length equals 15 residues.

The chain couples TRBV18 to TRBJ1-1; D is uncertain. This CDR3 contains 15 residues. Looked up from germline, CDR1 is KGHSH and CDR2 is LQKENI. V was pared by 4 bases and J by 0 bases, with 12 bases between. The CDR3 is CASSLRGFLNTEAFF. CDR3 DNA: TGTGCCAGCTCACTTAGAGGATTTCTGAACACTGAAGCTTTCTTT.

This clone showed up just a few times. The V gene is TRBV4-3, the J gene TRBJ2-1; no clear D. Trimming removed 1 base at V and 5 bases at J, with 24 bases between. The CDR3 spans 19 residues. Germline CDR1 is LGHNA and CDR2 is YSLEER. The CDR3 bases are TGCGCCAGCAGCCAAGGTGGGTCTAGATCCTCTTCGTCCGACAATGAGCAGTTCTTC. Its translation is CASSQGGSRSSSSDNEQFF.

This chain uses TRBV15 with TRBJ1-2; 7 bases fit TRBD1. Germline lookup yields CDR1 LNHNV and CDR2 YYDKDF (reference sequence). Losses at the gene ends were 3 bases for V and 4 bases for J; bases not matched to a gene: 8. This CDR3 contains 15 residues. CDR3 nucleotide sequence: TGTGCCACCAGCAGCCGGGACAGTATAATCTATGGCTACACCTTC. Translated: CATSSRDSIIYGYTF.

J is TRBJ2-7 and V is TRBV11-2; 11 nucleotides agree with TRBD2. Germline CDR1 and CDR2: SGHAT and FQNNGV. V was clipped by 1 base and J by 3 bases; unmatched bases: 5. This CDR3 is built from 16 residues. CDR3 sequence (DNA): TGTGCCAGCAGCTTAGGAACGGGACTAGCGGTCTACGAGCAGTACTTC. Translated: CASSLGTGLAVYEQYF.

The rearrangement links TRBV19 to TRBJ1-5; a possible D gene is TRBD1 (6 bases). Germline V lookup: CDR1 LNHDA, CDR2 SQIVND (reference sequence). V gave up 10 bases and J gave up 8 bases, with 15 bases separating them. CDR3 size: 12 residues. DNA of the CDR3: TGTGCCATAGGGACACCGGTTAAGCCCCAGCATTTT. Residues: CAIGTPVKPQHF.

The V and J genes are TRBV7-9 and TRBJ1-2, with D possibly TRBD1 on 6 matching bases. This CDR3 region has 12 residues. Germline V gene lookup returns CDR1 SEHNR and CDR2 FQNEAQ (reference sequence). V gave up 1 base and J gave up 6 bases, with 6 bases separating them. The CDR3 loop reads CASSLDRDGYTF. The DNA for the CDR3 is TGTGCCAGCAGCTTAGACAGGGATGGCTACACCTTC. Looking up the rest from reference TRBV7-9 and TRBJ1-2 gives the full variable domain: DTGVSQNPRHKITKRGQNVTFRCDPISEHNRLYWYRQTLGQGPEFLTYFQNEAQLEKSRLLSDRFSAERPKGSFSTLEIQRTEQGDSAMYLCASSLDRDGYTFGSGTRLTVV.

The rearrangement joins TRBV4-3 to TRBJ2-5; 8 bases map to TRBD2. This CDR3 spans 19 amino acids. Unmatched junction bases numbered 14, after V lost 0 bases and J lost 2 bases. CDR1 is LGHNA and CDR2 is YSLEER in the germline V gene. The chain's CDR3 is CASSQDPWDTSGRQETQYF. The CDR3 nucleotides are TGCGCCAGCAGCCAAGATCCATGGGACACTAGCGGTAGACAAGAGACCCAGTACTTC.

The chain uses TRBV27 and TRBJ2-7, with TRBD1 as a possible D gene (6 bases). Trimming left V 1 base short and J 3 bases short, with 13 bases between. The CDR3 spans 15 residues. The germline V gene has CDR1 MNHEY and CDR2 SMNVEV (reference sequence). This chain's CDR3 is CASSLLGGSLYEQYF. For the CDR3, the DNA is TGTGCCAGCAGTTTATTAGGGGGATCCCTCTACGAGCAGTACTTC.

The chain employs TRBV28 and TRBJ2-1; 12 nucleotides align to TRBD1. Germline V gene sequence: CDR1 MDHEN, CDR2 SYDVKM. CDR3 length: 15 residues. V lost 3 bases and J lost 7; bases outside the gene matches: 4. CDR3 nucleotides: TGTGCCAGCAGTTTGATGGGACAGGGGGCGAATGAGCAGTTCTTC. Encoded protein: CASSLMGQGANEQFF. Looking up the rest from reference TRBV28 and TRBJ2-1 gives the full variable domain: DVKVTQSSRYLVKRTGEKVFLECVQDMDHENMFWYRQDPGLGLRLIYFSYDVKMKEKGDIPEGYSVSREKKERFSLILESASTNQTSMYLCASSLMGQGANEQFFGPGTRLTVL.

In its sample, this clone is medium-sized. J is TRBJ1-1 and V is TRBV4-2; maybe TRBD1 (5 bases). CDR1 is LGHNA and CDR2 is YNFKEQ in the germline V gene. Trimming stripped 1 base from V and 8 bases from J, with 8 bases between. This CDR3 has 12 amino acids. Here the CDR3 reads CASSQAAGEAFF. The CDR3 DNA reads TGTGCCAGCAGCCAAGCTGCAGGGGAAGCTTTCTTT.

V usage is TRBV6-1 and J usage is TRBJ1-2; D not certain. From germline, CDR1 is MNHNS and CDR2 SASEGT. Deletions cut 5 bases from V and 2 bases from J, with 12 bases between. The CDR3 has 14 amino acids. In nucleotides, the CDR3 is TGTGCCAGCAGTTTCGAGGGTTTGAACTATGGCTACACCTTC. Protein: CASSFEGLNYGYTF.

The table lists this clone with a count of one. The rearrangement uses TRBV11-2 and TRBJ2-1; perhaps TRBD2 as D (5 bases). The CDR3 is made up of 14 amino acids. Trimming removed 7 bases at V and 1 base at J, with 11 bases between. Per germline, CDR1 SGHAT and CDR2 FQNNGV. CDR3 DNA sequence: TGTGCCAGCACCCTGGGCGGGTCCTACAATGAGCAGTTCTTC. Translation: CASTLGGSYNEQFF.

This clone has only one observation. This chain joins TRBV27 and TRBJ2-7; 7 bases are a match to TRBD2. CDR1 and CDR2 from the germline V gene are MNHEY and SMNVEV (reference sequence). This CDR3 has 14 residues. Unmatched junction bases numbered 6, after V lost 3 bases and J lost 4 bases. The CDR3 loop is CASSFRDYRYEQYF. The CDR3 nucleotides are TGTGCCAGCAGTTTCCGGGACTATCGGTACGAGCAGTACTTC.